This is a list of T cell receptor beta chains from one sample in a study of siplizumab effects on memory and regulatory T cells. Some clones are missing from TCRdb's copy, which holds only in-frame ones; the method was immunoSEQ multiplex PCR. This sample has approximately 100,000 clones, with over 90% found just once. Input material: Tregs sorted from blood. The source is a human donor in good health. The CDR3 runs from the conserved cysteine through the conserved F or W. A D gene is named only where the DNA matches it firmly. Not every row has a clone size; where given, it reads once, few, many or a size class.

j_gene: TRBJ2-7
d_gene: TRBD1
v_gene: TRBV18
abundance: NA
len: 15
CDR3aa: CASSPIDRAGYEQYF
CDR3nt: TGTGCCAGCTCACCAATCGACAGGGCGGGTTACGAGCAGTACTTC

j_gene: TRBJ2-5
d_gene: TRBD1
v_gene: TRBV7-2
abundance: NA
len: 14
CDR3aa: CASSLYRGQETQYF
CDR3nt: TGTGCCAGCAGCCTGTACAGGGGCCAAGAGACCCAGTACTTC

j_gene: TRBJ2-1
d_gene: TRBD2
v_gene: TRBV19
abundance: NA
len: 15
CDR3aa: CASSLAGTSYNEQFF
CDR3nt: TGTGCCAGTAGCCTAGCGGGTACCTCCTACAATGAGCAGTTCTTC

j_gene: TRBJ1-1
d_gene: NA
v_gene: TRBV15
abundance: NA
len: 14
CDR3aa: CATSREKYRTEAFF
CDR3nt: TGTGCCACCAGCAGAGAAAAATACAGGACGGAAGCTTTCTTT

j_gene: TRBJ1-3
d_gene: NA
v_gene: TRBV6-5
abundance: NA
len: 15
CDR3aa: CASSYSGYSGNTIYF
CDR3nt: TGTGCCAGCAGTTACTCGGGTTACTCTGGAAACACCATATATTTT

j_gene: TRBJ2-7
d_gene: NA
v_gene: TRBV2
abundance: NA
len: 13
CDR3aa: CASKRGQNYEQYF
CDR3nt: TGTGCCAGCAAAAGAGGACAAAACTACGAGCAGTACTTC

j_gene: TRBJ1-1
d_gene: NA
v_gene: TRBV30
abundance: NA
len: 13
CDR3aa: CAWSGTVNTEAFF
CDR3nt: TGTGCCTGGAGTGGGACGGTGAACACTGAAGCTTTCTTT

j_gene: TRBJ1-5
d_gene: NA
v_gene: TRBV7-8
abundance: NA
len: 16
CDR3aa: CASSLMGRGRSQPQHF
CDR3nt: TGTGCCAGCAGCCTAATGGGAAGGGGTAGAAGTCAGCCCCAGCATTTT

j_gene: TRBJ2-7
d_gene: TRBD2
v_gene: TRBV28
abundance: NA
len: 11
CDR3aa: CASSSGLEAYF
CDR3nt: TGTGCCAGCAGTTCTGGACTAGAGGCGTACTTC

j_gene: TRBJ2-2
d_gene: NA
v_gene: TRBV7-9
abundance: NA
len: 14
CDR3aa: CASSLAGGTGELFF
CDR3nt: TGTGCCAGCAGCTTAGCGGGGGGCACCGGGGAGCTGTTTTTT

j_gene: TRBJ1-1
d_gene: NA
v_gene: TRBV6-1
abundance: NA
len: 14
CDR3aa: CASSEGRGGKEAFF
CDR3nt: TGTGCCAGCAGTGAAGGTAGGGGAGGGAAGGAAGCTTTCTTT

j_gene: TRBJ1-5
d_gene: NA
v_gene: TRBV19
abundance: few
len: 14
CDR3aa: CASTTRAWGQPQHF
CDR3nt: TGTGCCAGTACCACGCGGGCGTGGGGTCAGCCCCAGCATTTT

j_gene: TRBJ2-7
d_gene: NA
v_gene: TRBV7-9
abundance: once
len: 13
CDR3aa: CASSLFRSYEQYF
CDR3nt: TGTGCCAGCAGCCTATTCCGCTCCTACGAGCAGTACTTC

j_gene: TRBJ1-2
d_gene: TRBD1
v_gene: TRBV25-1
abundance: NA
len: 17
CDR3aa: CASSPQPGQGRNYGYTF
CDR3nt: TGTGCCAGCAGTCCACAGCCGGGACAGGGTCGAAACTATGGCTACACCTTC

j_gene: TRBJ2-2
d_gene: NA
v_gene: TRBV7-2
abundance: NA
len: 14
CDR3aa: CASSLYPGSGELFF
CDR3nt: TGTGCCAGCAGCCTCTATCCTGGGTCCGGGGAGCTGTTTTTT

j_gene: TRBJ1-3
d_gene: NA
v_gene: TRBV5-6
abundance: NA
len: 16
CDR3aa: CASSLLDRPFGNTIYF
CDR3nt: TGTGCCAGCAGCTTGTTAGACAGGCCGTTTGGAAACACCATATATTTT

j_gene: TRBJ2-7
d_gene: TRBD1
v_gene: TRBV10-3
abundance: NA
len: 13
CDR3aa: CASSGQGPYEQYF
CDR3nt: TGTGCCTCCAGCGGACAGGGCCCCTACGAGCAGTACTTC

j_gene: TRBJ1-1
d_gene: TRBD1
v_gene: TRBV10-3
abundance: NA
len: 13
CDR3aa: CAISQGAVTEAFF
CDR3nt: TGTGCCATCAGTCAGGGGGCTGTCACTGAAGCTTTCTTT

j_gene: TRBJ2-7
d_gene: NA
v_gene: TRBV18
abundance: NA
len: 11
CDR3aa: CASSPGHEQYF
CDR3nt: TGTGCCAGCTCACCAGGCCACGAGCAGTACTTC

j_gene: TRBJ1-5
d_gene: TRBD1
v_gene: TRBV19
abundance: NA
len: 14
CDR3aa: CASSTTGYNQPQHF
CDR3nt: TGTGCCAGTAGTACGACAGGGTACAATCAGCCCCAGCATTTT

j_gene: TRBJ1-4
d_gene: NA
v_gene: TRBV11-2
abundance: NA
len: 12
CDR3aa: CASSGYGEKLFF
CDR3nt: TGTGCCAGCAGCGGGTACGGGGAAAAACTGTTTTTT

j_gene: TRBJ2-7
d_gene: NA
v_gene: TRBV19
abundance: once
len: 12
CDR3aa: CASRGVKDEQYF
CDR3nt: TGTGCCAGTAGGGGGGTCAAGGACGAGCAGTACTTC

j_gene: TRBJ1-6
d_gene: NA
v_gene: TRBV30
abundance: once
len: 14
CDR3aa: CAWSTGRYSSPLHF
CDR3nt: TGTGCCTGGAGTACCGGACGGTATTCTTCACCCCTCCACTTT

j_gene: TRBJ1-6
d_gene: TRBD1
v_gene: TRBV19
abundance: NA
len: 14
CDR3aa: CASSIQGAISPLHF
CDR3nt: TGTGCCAGTAGTATACAGGGGGCCATTTCACCCCTCCACTTT

j_gene: TRBJ2-4
d_gene: NA
v_gene: TRBV10-2
abundance: NA
len: 12
CDR3aa: CASSESGYIQYF
CDR3nt: TGCGCCAGCAGTGAGTCAGGATACATTCAGTACTTC

j_gene: TRBJ2-1
d_gene: NA
v_gene: TRBV4-2
abundance: once
len: 15
CDR3aa: CASSQEIGANNEQFF
CDR3nt: TGTGCCAGCAGCCAAGAGATAGGGGCGAACAATGAGCAGTTCTTC

j_gene: TRBJ1-1
d_gene: TRBD1
v_gene: TRBV18
abundance: NA
len: 18
CDR3aa: CASSPGAGGFHRNTEAFF
CDR3nt: TGTGCCAGCTCACCCGGGGCAGGGGGTTTTCACAGGAACACTGAAGCTTTCTTT

j_gene: TRBJ1-5
d_gene: NA
v_gene: TRBV7-2
abundance: NA
len: 16
CDR3aa: CASSSGTAGVLEPQHF
CDR3nt: TGTGCCAGCAGTTCCGGGACCGCCGGGGTTTTAGAACCCCAGCATTTT

j_gene: TRBJ2-5
d_gene: TRBD2
v_gene: TRBV5-1
abundance: NA
len: 15
CDR3aa: CASSKRGDLQETQYF
CDR3nt: TGCGCCAGCAGCAAGCGGGGGGATCTACAAGAGACCCAGTACTTC

j_gene: TRBJ2-1
d_gene: NA
v_gene: TRBV7-3
abundance: NA
len: 14
CDR3aa: CASSLYGQHNEQFF
CDR3nt: TGTGCCAGCAGCTTATACGGGCAGCACAATGAGCAGTTCTTC

j_gene: TRBJ2-5
d_gene: NA
v_gene: TRBV9
abundance: NA
len: 14
CDR3aa: CASSVGGYGETQYF
CDR3nt: TGTGCCAGCAGCGTTGGCGGGTATGGGGAGACCCAGTACTTC

j_gene: TRBJ2-7
d_gene: TRBD2
v_gene: TRBV4-2
abundance: once
len: 17
CDR3aa: CASSQPKSGGISYEQYF
CDR3nt: TGTGCCAGCAGCCAACCCAAAAGCGGGGGCATCTCCTACGAGCAGTACTTC

j_gene: TRBJ1-1
d_gene: NA
v_gene: TRBV25-1
abundance: NA
len: 13
CDR3aa: CASSEHGEFIAFF
CDR3nt: TGTGCCAGCAGTGAGCACGGAGAATTCATTGCTTTCTTT

j_gene: TRBJ1-5
d_gene: NA
v_gene: TRBV5-1
abundance: NA
len: 15
CDR3aa: CASSPQGYSNQPQHF
CDR3nt: TGCGCCAGCAGCCCACAGGGCTATAGCAATCAGCCCCAGCATTTT

j_gene: TRBJ1-2
d_gene: NA
v_gene: TRBV11-1
abundance: NA
len: 13
CDR3aa: CASSLGGLYGYTF
CDR3nt: TGTGCCAGCAGCTTGGGGGGGCTCTATGGCTACACCTTC

j_gene: TRBJ1-1
d_gene: NA
v_gene: TRBV29-1
abundance: NA
len: 13
CDR3aa: CSVEGLVGTEAFF
CDR3nt: TGCAGCGTTGAAGGGCTGGTCGGCACTGAAGCTTTCTTT

j_gene: TRBJ2-7
d_gene: NA
v_gene: TRBV6-6
abundance: NA
len: 14
CDR3aa: CASSYSGGSYEQYF
CDR3nt: TGTGCCAGCAGTTACTCGGGGGGTTCCTACGAGCAGTACTTC

j_gene: TRBJ2-3
d_gene: NA
v_gene: TRBV5-6
abundance: NA
len: 12
CDR3aa: CASSLDTDTQYF
CDR3nt: TGTGCCAGCAGCCTGGACACAGATACGCAGTATTTT

j_gene: TRBJ1-3
d_gene: NA
v_gene: TRBV18
abundance: NA
len: 16
CDR3aa: CASSPPSSAPGNTIYF
CDR3nt: TGTGCCAGCTCACCACCCTCGTCGGCTCCTGGAAACACCATATATTTT

j_gene: TRBJ1-2
d_gene: NA
v_gene: TRBV19
abundance: medium-sized
len: 13
CDR3aa: CASSTSVLMGYTF
CDR3nt: TGTGCCAGTAGTACAAGCGTTCTTATGGGCTACACCTTC

j_gene: TRBJ2-5
d_gene: NA
v_gene: TRBV14
abundance: NA
len: 14
CDR3aa: CASRLSGAQETQYF
CDR3nt: TGTGCCAGCAGACTGTCAGGGGCGCAGGAGACCCAGTACTTC

j_gene: TRBJ2-7
d_gene: TRBD2
v_gene: TRBV7-2
abundance: NA
len: 15
CDR3aa: CASSLASGSSYEQYF
CDR3nt: TGTGCCAGCAGCTTAGCTAGCGGGAGTTCTTACGAGCAGTACTTC

j_gene: TRBJ2-5
d_gene: NA
v_gene: TRBV19
abundance: NA
len: 13
CDR3aa: CASSIDRGRNQYF
CDR3nt: TGTGCCAGTAGTATAGATAGGGGTCGGAACCAGTACTTC

j_gene: TRBJ1-2
d_gene: TRBD1
v_gene: TRBV9
abundance: NA
len: 15
CDR3aa: CASSASGTAFYGYTF
CDR3nt: TGTGCCAGCAGCGCCTCCGGGACAGCCTTCTATGGCTACACCTTC

j_gene: TRBJ1-1
d_gene: TRBD1
v_gene: TRBV5-1
abundance: few
len: 15
CDR3aa: CASSLNRGRNTEAFF
CDR3nt: TGCGCCAGCAGCTTGAACAGGGGCAGGAACACTGAAGCTTTCTTT

j_gene: TRBJ2-3
d_gene: TRBD1
v_gene: TRBV5-4
abundance: NA
len: 15
CDR3aa: CASSARQGLTDTQYF
CDR3nt: TGTGCCAGCAGCGCGCGACAGGGGCTCACAGATACGCAGTATTTT

j_gene: TRBJ2-2
d_gene: TRBD2
v_gene: TRBV7-8
abundance: once
len: 14
CDR3aa: CASKLAVNTGELFF
CDR3nt: TGTGCCAGCAAACTAGCGGTGAACACCGGGGAGCTGTTTTTT

j_gene: TRBJ1-1
d_gene: NA
v_gene: TRBV6-4
abundance: NA
len: 14
CDR3aa: CASRRTALITEAFF
CDR3nt: TGTGCCAGCCGAAGGACAGCTTTAATCACTGAAGCTTTCTTT

j_gene: TRBJ1-2
d_gene: NA
v_gene: TRBV5-6
abundance: NA
len: 13
CDR3aa: CASSWGKNYGYTF
CDR3nt: TGTGCCAGCAGCTGGGGGAAGAACTATGGCTACACCTTC

j_gene: TRBJ1-1
d_gene: NA
v_gene: TRBV7-9
abundance: NA
len: 13
CDR3aa: CASSLSVNTEAFF
CDR3nt: TGTGCCAGCAGCTTATCCGTGAACACTGAAGCTTTCTTT

j_gene: TRBJ1-3
d_gene: NA
v_gene: TRBV6-5
abundance: NA
len: 14
CDR3aa: CASRPGLSGNTIYF
CDR3nt: TGTGCCAGCAGACCGGGACTCTCTGGAAACACCATATATTTT